These T cell receptor beta chains were read from a single sample in a study of Ad26.COV2.S vaccination and SARS-CoV-2 variants. The assay was immunoSEQ multiplex PCR, and TCRdb's table has in-frame clones only and misses some. The profile shows about 350,000 clones, around 92% of them singletons. The sample here was peripheral blood, taken after recovery from COVID-19. These receptor sequences come from a human donor who had recovered from COVID-19. CDR3s include the opening cysteine and the closing phenylalanine or tryptophan. The D gene is left open where the match is weak. Clone size is stated in some rows and not others, as once, few, many or a class when expanded.

V gene: TRBV7-9; clone size: NA; J gene: TRBJ1-4; D gene: NA; CDR3 protein: CASIGGNEKLFF; CDR3 DNA: TGTGCCAGCATAGGGGGGAATGAAAAACTGTTTTTT
V gene: TRBV6-1; clone size: NA; J gene: TRBJ1-4; D gene: NA; CDR3 protein: CASSDRGGATNEKLFF; CDR3 DNA: TGTGCCAGCAGTGATCGGGGGGGCGCAACTAATGAAAAACTGTTTTTT
V gene: TRBV10-3; clone size: once; J gene: TRBJ2-7; D gene: NA; CDR3 protein: CAISAWGKFHEQYF; CDR3 DNA: TGTGCCATCAGTGCGTGGGGGAAGTTCCACGAGCAGTACTTC
V gene: TRBV2; clone size: NA; J gene: TRBJ2-3; D gene: NA; CDR3 protein: CASSRGDSSTDTQYF; CDR3 DNA: TGTGCCAGCAGTCGAGGGGACTCTAGCACAGATACGCAGTATTTT
V gene: TRBV18; clone size: NA; J gene: TRBJ1-2; D gene: TRBD1; CDR3 protein: CASSPNRDSYGYTF; CDR3 DNA: TGTGCCAGCTCACCCAATAGGGACAGCTATGGCTACACCTTC
V gene: TRBV7-8; clone size: NA; J gene: TRBJ2-1; D gene: TRBD2; CDR3 protein: CASRYLTSGLINEQFF; CDR3 DNA: TGTGCCAGCAGATACCTGACTAGCGGACTTATAAATGAGCAGTTCTTC
V gene: TRBV19; clone size: NA; J gene: TRBJ2-3; D gene: NA; CDR3 protein: CASSIPEFGYTQYF; CDR3 DNA: TGTGCCAGTAGTATACCCGAATTCGGGTATACGCAGTATTTT
V gene: TRBV12-5; clone size: NA; J gene: TRBJ2-1; D gene: NA; CDR3 protein: CASGLGLSEQFF; CDR3 DNA: TGTGCTAGTGGTTTGGGATTGAGTGAGCAGTTCTTC
V gene: TRBV27; clone size: NA; J gene: TRBJ1-1; D gene: NA; CDR3 protein: CASSDSSLSLDTEAFF; CDR3 DNA: TGTGCCAGCAGTGATTCAAGCCTAAGTCTGGACACTGAAGCTTTCTTT
V gene: TRBV6-1; clone size: NA; J gene: TRBJ1-5; D gene: NA; CDR3 protein: CASSEAAGSHQPQHF; CDR3 DNA: TGTGCCAGCAGTGAAGCGGCAGGGTCCCATCAGCCCCAGCATTTT
V gene: TRBV13; clone size: NA; J gene: TRBJ1-1; D gene: NA; CDR3 protein: CASSSLLLGNTEAFF; CDR3 DNA: TGTGCCAGCAGCTCCCTTCTGTTAGGAAACACTGAAGCTTTCTTT
V gene: TRBV7-7; clone size: NA; J gene: TRBJ2-1; D gene: TRBD2; CDR3 protein: CASSLSGGAGNEQFF; CDR3 DNA: TGTGCTAGCAGCTTAAGCGGGGGGGCAGGCAATGAGCAGTTCTTC
V gene: TRBV6-5; clone size: NA; J gene: TRBJ1-2; D gene: NA; CDR3 protein: CASSSLAGNYGYTF; CDR3 DNA: TGTGCCAGCAGTTCGCTCGCAGGGAACTATGGCTACACCTTC
V gene: TRBV25-1; clone size: once; J gene: TRBJ2-2; D gene: NA; CDR3 protein: CASGAGELFF; CDR3 DNA: TGTGCCTCTGGTGCCGGGGAGCTGTTTTTT
V gene: TRBV4-1; clone size: NA; J gene: TRBJ2-2; D gene: NA; CDR3 protein: CASSQEPRRGPTGELFF; CDR3 DNA: TGCGCCAGCAGCCAAGAACCCCGAAGAGGGCCCACCGGGGAGCTGTTTTTT
V gene: TRBV5-1; clone size: NA; J gene: TRBJ1-1; D gene: NA; CDR3 protein: CASSRGGAPSTEAFF; CDR3 DNA: TGCGCCAGCAGCCGGGGGGGAGCCCCATCCACTGAAGCTTTCTTT
V gene: TRBV7-9; clone size: NA; J gene: TRBJ1-3; D gene: NA; CDR3 protein: CASSIGNTIYF; CDR3 DNA: TGTGCCAGCAGCATAGGAAACACCATATATTTT
V gene: TRBV19; clone size: once; J gene: TRBJ1-1; D gene: NA; CDR3 protein: CASSILTAAFF; CDR3 DNA: TGTGCCAGTAGTATATTGACGGCGGCTTTCTTT
V gene: TRBV4-1; clone size: NA; J gene: TRBJ1-2; D gene: NA; CDR3 protein: CASSLNQYGYTF; CDR3 DNA: TGCGCCAGCTCCTTAAACCAATATGGCTACACCTTC
V gene: TRBV4-1; clone size: once; J gene: TRBJ1-5; D gene: NA; CDR3 protein: CASSPKPGGSSQPQHF; CDR3 DNA: TGCGCCAGCAGCCCAAAGCCGGGGGGATCGAGTCAGCCCCAGCATTTT
V gene: TRBV27; clone size: NA; J gene: TRBJ2-3; D gene: NA; CDR3 protein: CASSQDQGQYTDTQYF; CDR3 DNA: TGTGCCAGCAGCCAGGACCAAGGACAGTACACAGATACGCAGTATTTT
V gene: TRBV7-8; clone size: once; J gene: TRBJ1-3; D gene: TRBD1; CDR3 protein: CASSFRGRSGNTIYF; CDR3 DNA: TGTGCCAGCAGCTTTAGGGGGCGTTCTGGAAACACCATATATTTT